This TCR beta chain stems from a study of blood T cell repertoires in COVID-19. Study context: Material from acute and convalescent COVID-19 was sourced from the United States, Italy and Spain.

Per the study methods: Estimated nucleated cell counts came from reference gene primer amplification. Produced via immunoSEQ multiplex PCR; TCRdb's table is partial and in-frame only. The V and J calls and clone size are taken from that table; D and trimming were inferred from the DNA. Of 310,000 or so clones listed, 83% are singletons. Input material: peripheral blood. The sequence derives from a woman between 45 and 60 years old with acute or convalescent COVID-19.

DNA for the CDR3: TGCGCCAGCAGTGACCTCTACAGGGGTGACTATGGCTACACCTTC. Its translation: CASSDLYRGDYGYTF. This sequence joins TRBV10-2 and TRBJ1-2, with TRBD1 identical over 7 bases. The trim removed 3 bases at V and 3 bases at J, leaving 7 bases unmatched. Germline-derived CDR1 and CDR2 are WSHSY and SAAADI. The CDR3 length is 15 residues.